This TCR beta chain was sequenced during a study of PD-L1 blockade in urothelial cancer. Study-wide background: Blood analysis occurred 3 weeks (second dose) and 6 weeks after treatment start. General study results and limits: Greater 3-week expansion of tumor-associated blood clones was recorded for durable-benefit patients. Pretreatment TCR clonality in blood, when below the median, was predictive of better survival.

The CDR3 consists of 14 residues. CDR1 and CDR2 from the germline V gene are MNHNY and SVGAGI (reference sequence). Trimming shortened V by 5 bases and J by 5 bases, and 13 bases separated the two germline ends. Time point of the sample: pretreatment peripheral blood. Comment on this clone: The antigen is unknown.

Each PCR reaction had synthetic TCR analog templates spiked into it. Produced via immunoSEQ multiplex PCR; TCRdb's table is partial and in-frame only. This table holds under 95,000 clones, roughly 89% found once. Sequences were derived from PBMCs, sampled around atezolizumab (anti-PD-L1) treatment. This receptor was identified in a man in his fifties or sixties with urothelial cancer. J is TRBJ2-1 and V is TRBV6-6; TRBD2 might be the D (5 bases). The CDR3 spells CASSPTGNNNEQFF. CDR3 bases: TGTGCCAGCAGTCCAACCGGGAATAACAATGAGCAGTTCTTC.